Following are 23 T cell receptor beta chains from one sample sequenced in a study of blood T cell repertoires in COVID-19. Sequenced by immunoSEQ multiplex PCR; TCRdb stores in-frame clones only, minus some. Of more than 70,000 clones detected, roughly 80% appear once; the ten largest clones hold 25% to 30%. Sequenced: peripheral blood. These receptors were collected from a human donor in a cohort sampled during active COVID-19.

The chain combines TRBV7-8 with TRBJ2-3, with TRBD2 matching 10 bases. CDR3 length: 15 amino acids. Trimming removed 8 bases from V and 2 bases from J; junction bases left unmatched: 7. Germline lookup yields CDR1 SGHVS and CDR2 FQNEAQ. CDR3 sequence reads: CASLGSGGATDTQYF. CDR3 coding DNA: TGTGCCAGCCTGGGGAGCGGGGGGGCCACAGATACGCAGTATTTT.

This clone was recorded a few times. The CDR3 loop is CSASPITGNGQHF. As DNA, the CDR3 is TGCAGTGCTAGTCCCATTACAGGCAACGGCCAGCATTTT. The V and J genes are TRBV20-1 and TRBJ1-5, with TRBD1 as a possible D gene (5 bases). V was cut by 3 bases and J by 12 bases, with 18 bases left in between. The CDR3 is made up of 13 amino acids. CDR1 is DFQATT and CDR2 is SNEGSKA in the germline V gene (reference sequence).

CDR3 sequence reads: CASSEYPFEGGPYNEQFF. The CDR3 DNA is TGTGCCAGCAGTGAATACCCATTCGAGGGGGGGCCCTACAATGAGCAGTTCTTC. This sequence joins TRBV2 and TRBJ2-1; tentatively, D is TRBD2 (7 bases). The germline CDR1 and CDR2 sequences are SNHLY and FYNNEI. CDR3 length equals 18 residues. Trimming removed 2 bases at V and 2 bases at J, with 19 bases between.

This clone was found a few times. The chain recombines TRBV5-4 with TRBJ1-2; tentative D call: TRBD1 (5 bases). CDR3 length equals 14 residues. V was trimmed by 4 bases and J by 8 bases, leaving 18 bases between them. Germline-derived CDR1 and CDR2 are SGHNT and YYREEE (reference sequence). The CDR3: CASSPMGGFTGYTF. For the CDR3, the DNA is TGTGCCAGCAGCCCCATGGGGGGATTCACGGGCTACACCTTC. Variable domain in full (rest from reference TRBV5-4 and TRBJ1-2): ETGVTQSPTHLIKTRGQQVTLRCSSQSGHNTVSWYQQALGQGPQFIFQYYREEENGRGNFPPRFSGLQFPNYSSELNVNALELDDSALYLCASSPMGGFTGYTFGSGTRLTVV.

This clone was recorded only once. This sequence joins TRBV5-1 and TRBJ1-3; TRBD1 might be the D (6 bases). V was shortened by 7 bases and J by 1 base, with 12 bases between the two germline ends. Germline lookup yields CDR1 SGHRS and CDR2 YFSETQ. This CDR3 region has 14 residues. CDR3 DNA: TGCGCCAGCCAAGCAGGGGCATCTGGAAACACCATATATTTT. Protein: CASQAGASGNTIYF.

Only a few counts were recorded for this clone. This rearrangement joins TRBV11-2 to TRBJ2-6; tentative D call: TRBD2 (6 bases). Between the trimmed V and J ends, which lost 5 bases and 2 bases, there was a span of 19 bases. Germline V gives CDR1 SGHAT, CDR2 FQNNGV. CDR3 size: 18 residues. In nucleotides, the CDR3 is TGTGCCAGCAGCCCCCTCTCGGGGGAAGGGGCTGGGGCCAACGTCCTGACTTTC. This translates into CASSPLSGEGAGANVLTF.

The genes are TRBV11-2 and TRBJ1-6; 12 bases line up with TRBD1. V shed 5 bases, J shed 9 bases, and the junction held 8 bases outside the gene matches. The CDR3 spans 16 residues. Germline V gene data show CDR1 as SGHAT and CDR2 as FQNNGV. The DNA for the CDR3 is TGTGCCAGCAGCGATCCAGGGACAGGGGGCCTTTCACCCCTCCACTTT. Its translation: CASSDPGTGGLSPLHF.

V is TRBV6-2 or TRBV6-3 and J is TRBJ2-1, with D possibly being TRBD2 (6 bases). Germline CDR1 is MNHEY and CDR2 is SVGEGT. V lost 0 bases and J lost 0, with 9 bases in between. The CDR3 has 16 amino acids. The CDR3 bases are TGTGCCAGCAGTTACTCTCGGACTACCTCCTACAATGAGCAGTTCTTC. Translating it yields CASSYSRTTSYNEQFF.

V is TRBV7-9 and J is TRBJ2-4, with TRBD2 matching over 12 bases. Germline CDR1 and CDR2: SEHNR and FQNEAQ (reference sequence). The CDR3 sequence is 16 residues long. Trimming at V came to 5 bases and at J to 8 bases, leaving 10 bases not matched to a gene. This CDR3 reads CASSPDLAGGQDIQYF. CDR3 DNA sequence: TGTGCCAGCAGCCCGGACCTAGCGGGGGGGCAGGACATTCAGTACTTC.

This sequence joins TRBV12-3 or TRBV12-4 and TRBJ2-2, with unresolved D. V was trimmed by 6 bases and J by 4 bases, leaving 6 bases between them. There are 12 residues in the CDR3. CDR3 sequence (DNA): TGTGCCAGCAGCTCCCTCACCGGGGAGCTGTTTTTT. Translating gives CASSSLTGELFF.

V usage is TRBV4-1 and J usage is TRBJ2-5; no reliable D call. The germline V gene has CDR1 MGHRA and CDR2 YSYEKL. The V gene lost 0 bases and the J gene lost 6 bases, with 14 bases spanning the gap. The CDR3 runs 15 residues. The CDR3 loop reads CASSQDENLKKTQYF. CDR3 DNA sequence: TGCGCCAGCAGCCAAGATGAAAACTTGAAAAAGACCCAGTACTTC.

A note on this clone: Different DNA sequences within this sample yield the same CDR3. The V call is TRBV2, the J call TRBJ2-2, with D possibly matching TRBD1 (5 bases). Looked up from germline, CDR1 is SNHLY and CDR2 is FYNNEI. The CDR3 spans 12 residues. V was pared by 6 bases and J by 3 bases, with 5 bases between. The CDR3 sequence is CASRGDTGELFF. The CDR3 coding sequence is TGTGCCAGCAGAGGGGACACCGGGGAGCTGTTTTTT.

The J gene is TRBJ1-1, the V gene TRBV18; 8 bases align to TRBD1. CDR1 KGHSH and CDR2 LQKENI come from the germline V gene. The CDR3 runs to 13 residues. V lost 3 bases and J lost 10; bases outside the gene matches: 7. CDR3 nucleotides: TGTGCCAGCTCACCCCCTACAGGGGGGGGAGCTTTCTTT. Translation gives CASSPPTGGGAFF.

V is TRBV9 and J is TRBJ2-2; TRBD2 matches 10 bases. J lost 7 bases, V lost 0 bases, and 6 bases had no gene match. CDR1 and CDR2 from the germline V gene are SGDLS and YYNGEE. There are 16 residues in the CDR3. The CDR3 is CASSVDSGGNIGELFF. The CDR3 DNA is TGTGCCAGCAGCGTAGATAGCGGGGGGAATATCGGGGAGCTGTTTTTT.

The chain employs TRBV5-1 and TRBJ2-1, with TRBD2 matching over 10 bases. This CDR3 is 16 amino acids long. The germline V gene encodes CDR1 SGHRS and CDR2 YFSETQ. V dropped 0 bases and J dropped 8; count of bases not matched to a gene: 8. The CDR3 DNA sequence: TGCGCCAGCAGCTTGGTTAGCGGGGGGTCCTGGGATGAGCAGTTCTTC. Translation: CASSLVSGGSWDEQFF.

The CDR3 sequence: CASSIAGAQGVREFF. The DNA for the CDR3 is TGTGCCAGTAGTATAGCAGGGGCACAGGGGGTTAGGGAGTTCTTC. V usage is TRBV19 and J usage is TRBJ2-1; TRBD1 aligns across 8 bases. The germline V gene encodes CDR1 LNHDA and CDR2 SQIVND (reference sequence). V shed 1 base and J 14 bases; nucleotides not matched to a gene: 13. The CDR3 sequence is 15 residues long.

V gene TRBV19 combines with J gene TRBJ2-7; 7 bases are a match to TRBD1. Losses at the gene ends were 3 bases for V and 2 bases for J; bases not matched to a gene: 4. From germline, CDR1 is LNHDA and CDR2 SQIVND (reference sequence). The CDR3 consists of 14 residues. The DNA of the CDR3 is TGTGCCAGTAGTATGAACAGGGGTCCCTACGAGCAGTACTTC. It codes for CASSMNRGPYEQYF. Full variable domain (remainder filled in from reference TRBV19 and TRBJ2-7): DGGITQSPKYLFRKEGQNVTLSCEQNLNHDAMYWYRQDPGQGLRLIYYSQIVNDFQKGDIAEGYSVSREKKESFPLTVTSAQKNPTAFYLCASSMNRGPYEQYFGPGTRLTVT.

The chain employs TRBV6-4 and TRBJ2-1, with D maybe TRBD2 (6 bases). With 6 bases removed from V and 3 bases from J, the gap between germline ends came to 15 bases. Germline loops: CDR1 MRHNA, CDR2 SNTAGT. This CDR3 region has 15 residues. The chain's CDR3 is CASSRDFDVYNEQFF. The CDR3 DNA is TGTGCCAGCAGCAGGGACTTCGATGTCTACAATGAGCAGTTCTTC.

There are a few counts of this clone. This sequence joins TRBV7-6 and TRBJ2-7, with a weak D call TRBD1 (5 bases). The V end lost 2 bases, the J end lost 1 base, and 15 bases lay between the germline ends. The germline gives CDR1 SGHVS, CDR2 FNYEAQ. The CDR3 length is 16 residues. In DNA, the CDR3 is TGTGCCAGCAGCTTATCGGCAGGGCCAGTATCCTACGAGCAGTACTTC. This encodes CASSLSAGPVSYEQYF.

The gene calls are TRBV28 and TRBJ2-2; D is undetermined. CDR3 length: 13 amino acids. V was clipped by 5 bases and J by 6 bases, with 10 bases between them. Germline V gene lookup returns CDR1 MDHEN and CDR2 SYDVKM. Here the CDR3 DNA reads TGTGCCAGCAGTCTCGGGTTGGCCGGGGAGCTGTTTTTT. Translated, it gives CASSLGLAGELFF. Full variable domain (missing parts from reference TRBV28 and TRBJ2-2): DVKVTQSSRYLVKRTGEKVFLECVQDMDHENMFWYRQDPGLGLRLIYFSYDVKMKEKGDIPEGYSVSREKKERFSLILESASTNQTSMYLCASSLGLAGELFFGEGSRLTVL.

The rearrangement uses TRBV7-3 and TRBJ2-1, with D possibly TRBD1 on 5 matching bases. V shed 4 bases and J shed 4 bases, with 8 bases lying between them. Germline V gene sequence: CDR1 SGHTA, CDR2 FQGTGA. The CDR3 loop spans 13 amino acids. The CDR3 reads CASSSRQYNEQFF. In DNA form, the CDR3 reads TGTGCCAGCAGCTCCCGACAGTACAATGAGCAGTTCTTC.

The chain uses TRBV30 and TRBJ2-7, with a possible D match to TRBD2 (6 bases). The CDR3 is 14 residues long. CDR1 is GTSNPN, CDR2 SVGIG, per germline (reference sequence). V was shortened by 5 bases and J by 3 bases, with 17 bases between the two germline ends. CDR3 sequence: CAWEETSPVYEQYF. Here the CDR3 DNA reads TGTGCCTGGGAGGAAACTAGCCCTGTCTACGAGCAGTACTTC.

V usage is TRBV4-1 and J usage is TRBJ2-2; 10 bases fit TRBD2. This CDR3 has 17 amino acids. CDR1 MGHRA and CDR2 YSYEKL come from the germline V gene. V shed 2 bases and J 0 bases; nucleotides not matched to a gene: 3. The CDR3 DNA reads TGCGCCAGCAGCCAAAGTCTAGCGGGGGCGAACACCGGGGAGCTGTTTTTT. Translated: CASSQSLAGANTGELFF.